This T cell receptor beta chain was sequenced during a study of monozygotic twins with inflammatory bowel disease. CDR3 size: 12 residues. Nested PCRs (about 15 and 9 cycles, two total) were applied to TCRalpha and TCRbeta cDNA. TCRdb re-called the 5' RACE reads, yielding one record per CDR3 amino acid sequence without DNA. Its table lists under 200,000 distinct CDR3 sequences. J is TRBJ1-2 and V is TRBV12-3 or TRBV12-4. The TCR was taken from a human donor with ulcerative colitis or Crohn's disease, or a healthy co-twin of an affected twin (not recorded which). Source material: blood. CDR3 region: CASSLAGYGYTF.